These T cell receptor beta chains were read from a single sample in a study of T cell repertoires in cytomegalovirus infection. Their recognized antigens are unknown. One entry per CDR3 protein results from TCRdb running MiXCR on the reads. The sample yields 110,000 to 150,000 distinct CDR3 sequences, 25% to 35% seen once. Here the sequenced sample was CD8+ T cells from cultured PBMCs, taken from culture after CMV antigen stimulation. These receptors came from a human donor in good health (CMV status not recorded). Some clones in this sample may be carry-over from other donors' samples. The CDR3 runs from the conserved cysteine through the conserved F or W. A D gene is named only where the DNA matches it firmly. Only part of the rows carry a size: once, few, many, or a class if the clone is expanded.

>TRBJ2-7|.|TRBV25-1|13|.
CASRTWSSYEQYF
TGTGCCAGCCGTACATGGAGCTCCTACGAGCAGTACTTC
>TRBJ1-2|.|TRBV12-3/TRBV12-4|15|.
CASSLLPGRLYGYTF
TGTGCCAGCAGTTTACTACCGGGACGGCTGTATGGCTACACCTTC
>TRBJ1-2|.|TRBV20-1|14|.
CSARVAGANYGYTF
TGCAGTGCTAGGGTAGCAGGGGCGAACTATGGCTACACCTTC
>TRBJ1-6|.|TRBV6-6|14|.
CASSYSAPVGPLHF
TGTGCCAGCAGTTACTCGGCCCCTGTAGGACCCCTCCACTTT
>TRBJ1-1|.|TRBV12-3/TRBV12-4|17|few
CASSPVYAGSLNTEAFF
TGTGCCAGCAGTCCCGTTTATGCAGGGTCCTTGAACACTGAAGCTTTCTTT
>TRBJ2-7|TRBD2|TRBV6-1|16|.
CASSGTSGGASYEQYF
TGTGCCAGCTCCGGGACTAGCGGGGGGGCCAGCTACGAGCAGTACTTC
>TRBJ1-5|.|TRBV19|14|.
CASSFGRSNQPQHF
TGTGCCAGTAGCTTCGGACGGAGCAATCAGCCCCAGCATTTT
>TRBJ2-7|TRBD1|TRBV12-3/TRBV12-4|15|few
CASSQTGTGGYEQYF
TGTGCCAGCAGTCAAACCGGGACAGGGGGCTACGAGCAGTACTTC
>TRBJ2-7|.|TRBV7-9|13|many
CASSLDAPDEQYF
TGTGCCAGCAGCTTAGACGCCCCCGACGAGCAGTACTTC
>TRBJ1-1|TRBD1|TRBV28|15|many
CASSRTGALLTEAFF
TGTGCCAGCTCGAGGACAGGGGCATTATTGACTGAAGCTTTCTTT
>TRBJ1-3|.|TRBV9|15|.
CASSVTGVAGNTIYF
TGTGCCAGCAGCGTGACAGGTGTTGCAGGAAACACCATATATTTT
>TRBJ1-2|.|TRBV18|14|many
CASSTPHGHYGYTF
TGTGCCAGCTCAACACCACATGGACACTATGGCTACACCTTC
>TRBJ2-3|.|TRBV7-4|14|.
CASTLGRGPDTQYF
TGTGCCAGCACCCTCGGGCGGGGTCCAGATACGCAGTATTTT
>TRBJ2-5|TRBD2|TRBV7-9|17|.
CASTPSGGPTPKWAQYF
TGTGCCAGCACCCCGAGCGGGGGGCCTACCCCAAAGTGGGCCCAGTACTTC
>TRBJ2-7|TRBD1|TRBV15|16|few
CATSRDTYRGDDEQYF
TGTGCCACCAGCAGAGATACTTACAGGGGAGACGACGAGCAGTACTTC
>TRBJ1-2|.|TRBV19|16|.
CASSTLGTKPNYGYTF
TGTGCCAGTAGTACTCTTGGGACGAAACCCAACTATGGCTACACCTTC
>TRBJ2-5|TRBD1|TRBV6-1|14|many
CASSQQGGGETQYF
TGTGCCAGCAGCCAACAGGGGGGCGGCGAGACCCAGTACTTC
>TRBJ1-1|TRBD1|TRBV27|13|many
CASSLDRATEAFF
TGTGCCAGCAGCCTCGACAGGGCGACTGAAGCTTTCTTT
>TRBJ2-7|.|TRBV10-3|15|.
CAISEGRAGKTEQYF
TGTGCCATCAGTGAGGGTAGGGCAGGGAAGACCGAGCAGTACTTC
>TRBJ1-5|.|TRBV2|16|.
CASSEGPGNSNQPQHF
TGTGCCAGCAGTGAAGGTCCCGGGAATAGCAATCAGCCCCAGCATTTT
>TRBJ1-1|TRBD1|TRBV12-3/TRBV12-4|14|.
CASSLGQGVTEAFF
TGTGCCAGCAGTTTGGGACAGGGGGTGACTGAAGCTTTCTTT
>TRBJ2-1|.|TRBV20-1|11|few
CSATDFNEQFF
TGCAGTGCTACAGACTTCAATGAGCAGTTCTTC
>TRBJ2-1|.|TRBV28|16|many
CASSLLGGGRVDEQFF
TGTGCCAGCAGTTTATTGGGGGGGGGCAGGGTGGATGAGCAGTTCTTC
>TRBJ2-1|.|TRBV28|13|.
CASSFEVRNEQFF
TGTGCCAGCAGTTTCGAGGTGAGGAATGAGCAGTTCTTC
>TRBJ1-6|.|TRBV24-1|23|.
CATSDYTTRLNRDTFSYKSPLHF
TGTGCCACCAGTGATTACACCACCCGACTGAACCGGGACACCTTCTCCTATAAGTCACCCCTCCACTTT
>TRBJ1-4|.|TRBV7-9|16|few
CASSLARGRANEKLFF
TGTGCCAGCAGCTTAGCCCGCGGGAGGGCTAATGAAAAACTGTTTTTT